The 27 T cell receptor beta chains presented below share a single source sample, sequenced in a study of cytomegalovirus exposure and HLA in healthy donors. The PCR ran on 60 Vbeta and 13 Jbeta primers. The repertoire was sequenced with immunoSEQ multiplex PCR; TCRdb's copy has only in-frame clones and lacks some. Of around 120,000 clones listed, about 78% are singletons. Input material: PBMCs. Every receptor here comes from a human donor in good health.

This clone has just a few counts. The chain joins TRBV9 to TRBJ2-3; TRBD2 agrees at 10 bases. Germline V gene data show CDR1 as SGDLS and CDR2 as YYNGEE. The junction had 7 bases not matched to a gene; V was cut back by 3 bases and J by 0 bases. This CDR3 region has 17 residues. The CDR3 DNA sequence: TGTGCCAGCAGCGGGACAGGAGCGGGGGGGAGCACAGATACGCAGTATTTT. Its translation: CASSGTGAGGSTDTQYF. Full variable domain (remainder filled in from reference TRBV9 and TRBJ2-3): DSGVTQTPKHLITATGQRVTLRCSPRSGDLSVYWYQQSLDQGLQFLIQYYNGEERAKGNILERFSAQQFPDLHSELNLSSLELGDSALYFCASSGTGAGGSTDTQYFGPGTRLTVL.

The chain is built from TRBV19 and TRBJ1-3; D is uncertain. Germline CDR1 is LNHDA and CDR2 is SQIVND (reference sequence). This CDR3 region has 10 residues. The V gene lost 7 bases and the J gene lost 8 bases, with 6 bases spanning the gap. The CDR3 spells CASIGDTIYF. The CDR3 bases are TGTGCCAGTATCGGAGACACCATATATTTT. Looking up the rest from reference TRBV19 and TRBJ1-3 gives the full variable domain: DGGITQSPKYLFRKEGQNVTLSCEQNLNHDAMYWYRQDPGQGLRLIYYSQIVNDFQKGDIAEGYSVSREKKESFPLTVTSAQKNPTAFYLCASIGDTIYFGEGSWLTVV.

V usage is TRBV5-1 and J usage is TRBJ2-1, with 8 bases matching TRBD2. V lost 4 bases and J lost 4; bases outside the gene matches: 7. Germline V gene data show CDR1 as SGHRS and CDR2 as YFSETQ. The CDR3 has 15 residues. CDR3 residues: CASSPRLAIYNEQFF. CDR3 coding DNA: TGCGCCAGCAGCCCAAGACTAGCGATTTACAATGAGCAGTTCTTC. Together with reference TRBV5-1 and TRBJ2-1, the CDR3 gives the full variable domain: KAGVTQTPRYLIKTRGQQVTLSCSPISGHRSVSWYQQTPGQGLQFLFEYFSETQRNKGNFPGRFSGRQFSNSRSEMNVSTLELGDSALYLCASSPRLAIYNEQFFGPGTRLTVL.

The chain is built from TRBV4-2 and TRBJ1-2; TRBD1 might be the D (5 bases). Trimming removed 1 base at V and 4 bases at J, with 10 bases between. The CDR3 has 14 amino acids. Germline assignment: CDR1 LGHNA and CDR2 YNFKEQ. CDR3 nucleotides: TGTGCCAGCAGCCAAGCCTCGGGGGTCTATGGCTACACCTTC. Translation: CASSQASGVYGYTF.

The chain joins TRBV5-4 to TRBJ1-1; D ambiguous. The V end lost 3 bases, the J end lost 3 bases, and 18 bases lay between the germline ends. There are 16 residues in the CDR3. Germline-derived CDR1 and CDR2 are SGHNT and YYREEE (reference sequence). This CDR3 reads CASSSRRSGSHTEAFF. CDR3 bases: TGTGCCAGCAGCTCCCGGAGGTCGGGATCGCACACTGAAGCTTTCTTT. The whole variable domain, remainder taken from reference TRBV5-4 and TRBJ1-1, is ETGVTQSPTHLIKTRGQQVTLRCSSQSGHNTVSWYQQALGQGPQFIFQYYREEENGRGNFPPRFSGLQFPNYSSELNVNALELDDSALYLCASSSRRSGSHTEAFFGQGTRLTVV.

The V gene is TRBV4-2, the J gene TRBJ2-5, with 10 bases aligning to TRBD2. The V and J ends lost 1 base and 7 bases, in that order; junction bases with no gene match: 12. The germline V gene has CDR1 LGHNA and CDR2 YNFKEQ. This CDR3 comprises 17 residues. The chain's CDR3 is CASSQASGLAGEGTQYF. The CDR3 DNA follows: TGTGCCAGCAGCCAAGCCTCGGGGCTAGCGGGGGAGGGGACCCAGTACTTC.

This clone is a singleton in its sample. The chain uses TRBV7-8 and TRBJ1-6; 7 bases match TRBD1. Germline V gives CDR1 SGHVS, CDR2 FQNEAQ. J gave up 4 bases and V 1 base, and 7 bases lay outside the gene matches. The CDR3 is 17 residues long. CDR3 loop: CASSLGSRQGYNSPLHF. CDR3 nucleotide sequence: TGTGCCAGCAGCTTAGGGAGTAGACAGGGTTATAATTCACCCCTCCACTTT.

J is TRBJ2-1 and V is TRBV27; no reliable D call. CDR1 is MNHEY and CDR2 is SMNVEV in the germline V gene (reference sequence). This CDR3 is 14 amino acids long. The V end was cut by 4 bases, the J end by 1 base, with 8 bases between. CDR3 sequence: CASSSGFSYNEQFF. DNA of the CDR3: TGTGCCAGCAGTTCCGGGTTTTCCTACAATGAGCAGTTCTTC.

The V call is TRBV28, the J call TRBJ2-5, with D maybe TRBD1 (7 bases). This CDR3 has 14 amino acids. Germline CDR1 and CDR2: MDHEN and SYDVKM. V was cut by 4 bases and J by 5 bases, with 14 bases left in between. CDR3 sequence: CASSSPQGRETQYF. The CDR3 DNA follows: TGTGCCAGCAGTTCGCCACAGGGGAGGGAGACCCAGTACTTC.

This clone was counted between two and nine times. V is TRBV5-6 and J is TRBJ1-2; a weak D match, TRBD1 (6 bases). CDR1 is SGHDT, CDR2 YYEEEE, per germline. This CDR3 comprises 14 residues. Trimming shortened V by 4 bases and J by 8 bases, and 18 bases separated the two germline ends. The CDR3, as DNA: TGTGCCAGCAGCCAGACCTACAGGGTCGGAGGCTACACCTTC. Amino acid sequence: CASSQTYRVGGYTF.

This CDR3 reads CASSVLGQTRSGANVLTF. CDR3 sequence (DNA): TGTGCCAGCAGTGTACTGGGACAGACCCGCTCTGGGGCCAACGTCCTGACTTTC. This chain connects TRBV6-1 to TRBJ2-6; 7 bases line up with TRBD1. The trim removed 4 bases at V and 0 bases at J, leaving 9 bases unmatched. Germline V gives CDR1 MNHNS, CDR2 SASEGT. The CDR3 sequence is 18 residues long.

The chain employs TRBV28 and TRBJ2-1; 8 positions agree with TRBD1. V was pared by 7 bases and J by 6 bases, with 11 bases of the junction left unmatched. The CDR3 covers 15 residues. Germline lookup yields CDR1 MDHEN and CDR2 SYDVKM. In nucleotides, the CDR3 is TGTGCCAGCACCTCGTGGACAGGGAGGAGCAATGAGCAGTTCTTC. Amino acid sequence: CASTSWTGRSNEQFF.

This CDR3 is CASSQKRVDRASEQYF. CDR3 DNA sequence: TGTGCCAGCAGCCAAAAACGCGTAGACAGGGCCTCCGAGCAGTACTTC. The chain combines TRBV4-2 with TRBJ2-7; 7 positions match TRBD1. V lost 2 bases to trimming and J lost 6 bases; unmatched junction nucleotides: 13. This CDR3 is built from 16 residues. Germline V gene sequence: CDR1 LGHNA, CDR2 YNFKEQ.

This rearrangement joins TRBV6-4 to TRBJ1-6; D not resolved. V gave up 7 bases and J gave up 8 bases, with 18 bases separating them. Germline-derived CDR1 and CDR2 are MRHNA and SNTAGT. The CDR3 has 15 residues. In DNA, the CDR3 is TGTGCCAGCAATATGGAGCGGAGGGTTGATTCACCCCTCCACTTT. Amino acid sequence: CASNMERRVDSPLHF.

This clone appeared a single time. The genes are TRBV28 and TRBJ2-5; tentative D call: TRBD2 (5 bases). V dropped 2 bases and J dropped 5 bases, with 15 bases sitting between them. Looked up from germline, CDR1 is MDHEN and CDR2 is SYDVKM. The CDR3 spans 15 residues. The chain's CDR3 is CASSLDLRGYETQYF. CDR3 in DNA: TGTGCCAGCAGTTTAGACCTGAGAGGGTACGAGACCCAGTACTTC.

This sequence joins TRBV5-4 and TRBJ2-1; 11 nucleotides match TRBD2. V lost 4 bases and J lost 8; bases outside the gene matches: 5. Germline V gene lookup returns CDR1 SGHNT and CDR2 YYREEE (reference sequence). The CDR3 is 14 residues long. CDR3 amino acids: CASSKTSGADEQFF. CDR3 in DNA: TGTGCCAGCAGCAAGACTAGCGGGGCGGATGAGCAGTTCTTC.

For the CDR3, the DNA is TGTGCCAGCAGTTTGCCAGGATCCTCTAAGACCCAGTACTTC. Translating gives CASSLPGSSKTQYF. J is TRBJ2-5 and V is TRBV28; D not certain. Between the trimmed V and J ends, which lost 3 bases and 6 bases, there was a span of 14 bases. This CDR3 spans 14 amino acids. Germline-derived CDR1 and CDR2 are MDHEN and SYDVKM.

This chain uses TRBV7-9 with TRBJ2-7, with a possible D match to TRBD2 (5 bases). The CDR3 loop spans 14 amino acids. Germline-derived CDR1 and CDR2 are SEHNR and FQNEAQ (reference sequence). V was trimmed by 4 bases and J by 0 bases, leaving 10 bases between them. The CDR3 region is CASSWTVNSYEQYF. CDR3 nucleotides: TGTGCCAGCAGCTGGACTGTTAACTCCTACGAGCAGTACTTC.

The chain carries TRBV9 and TRBJ2-1; weak D call: TRBD2 (6 bases). The V and J ends lost 2 bases and 6 bases respectively, with 18 bases between them. The V gene's germline CDR1 is SGDLS and CDR2 YYNGEE. This CDR3 region has 16 residues. The CDR3 DNA is TGTGCCAGCAGCGTTGGGAGGCTAGTTGTGGGCAATGAGCAGTTCTTC. Residues: CASSVGRLVVGNEQFF.

The chain recombines TRBV6-1 with TRBJ2-7, with D tentatively TRBD1 (5 bases). Germline V gene sequence: CDR1 MNHNS, CDR2 SASEGT. The germline V and J ends were trimmed by 4 bases and 0 bases, with 10 bases remaining between them. The CDR3 runs to 14 residues. The CDR3: CASSVSTASYEQYF. The CDR3 DNA sequence: TGTGCCAGCAGTGTTTCGACAGCCTCCTACGAGCAGTACTTC.

The chain couples TRBV9 to TRBJ2-1, with 7 bases matching TRBD2. The CDR3 length is 15 residues. The germline V gene encodes CDR1 SGDLS and CDR2 YYNGEE. The trim removed 0 bases at V and 4 bases at J, leaving 4 bases unmatched. The CDR3 region has the DNA TGTGCCAGCAGCGTAGGGGTCGGGGGGTACAATGAGCAGTTCTTC. Its translation: CASSVGVGGYNEQFF.

The chain couples TRBV2 to TRBJ1-2; 8 nucleotides align to TRBD1. Germline CDR1 SNHLY, CDR2 FYNNEI. The CDR3 covers 13 residues. The junction had 7 bases not matched to a gene; V was cut back by 10 bases and J by 3 bases. CDR3 DNA sequence: TGTGCCATCAATACGGACAGGGACTATGGCTACACCTTC. Translation gives CAINTDRDYGYTF.

The genes are TRBV5-1 and TRBJ2-7; D is unclear. CDR3 length: 14 amino acids. The V gene lost 4 bases and the J gene lost 2 bases, with 13 bases spanning the gap. Germline CDR1 SGHRS, CDR2 YFSETQ. The CDR3 sequence: CASSKDTVAYEQYF. The CDR3 DNA sequence: TGCGCCAGCAGCAAAGACACCGTTGCCTACGAGCAGTACTTC.

The rearrangement joins TRBV5-1 to TRBJ1-1; D call uncertain. Trimming removed 1 base from V and 1 base from J, with 11 bases in between. The germline V gene has CDR1 SGHRS and CDR2 YFSETQ. The CDR3 totals 15 residues. The CDR3 nucleotides read TGCGCCAGCAGCTTGTGGGGAGACCCGAACACTGAAGCTTTCTTT. Amino acid sequence: CASSLWGDPNTEAFF. The full variable domain, completed using reference TRBV5-1 and TRBJ1-1, is KAGVTQTPRYLIKTRGQQVTLSCSPISGHRSVSWYQQTPGQGLQFLFEYFSETQRNKGNFPGRFSGRQFSNSRSEMNVSTLELGDSALYLCASSLWGDPNTEAFFGQGTRLTVV.

The chain combines TRBV28 with TRBJ2-1; D perhaps matches TRBD2 (5 bases). Germline V gene sequence: CDR1 MDHEN, CDR2 SYDVKM. V lost 4 bases, J lost 15 bases, and 16 bases lay in between. There are 12 residues in the CDR3. In nucleotides, the CDR3 is TGTGCCAGCAGTTCCGGACTCACGCCTGTGTTCTTC. This gives the protein CASSSGLTPVFF.

This chain uses TRBV27 with TRBJ2-2; perhaps TRBD1 as D (5 bases). Trimming stripped 5 bases from V and 4 bases from J, with 17 bases between. Germline V CDR1 and CDR2: MNHEY, SMNVEV (reference sequence). This CDR3 contains 16 residues. The DNA of the CDR3 is TGTGCCAGCAGTACTCAGGGCGGCCCGCTCACCGGGGAGCTGTTTTTT. This codes for CASSTQGGPLTGELFF.

The chain is built from TRBV9 and TRBJ2-1, with 8 nucleotides matching TRBD2. The trim removed 4 bases at V and 2 bases at J, leaving 8 bases unmatched. There are 16 residues in the CDR3. Looked up from germline, CDR1 is SGDLS and CDR2 is YYNGEE. The CDR3 nucleotides are TGTGCCAGCAGCCCGTATACTAGCGGAGCCTACAATGAGCAGTTCTTC. This gives the protein CASSPYTSGAYNEQFF.